Ten or more counts support the clone carrying this TCR beta chain. Its antigen is not identified. Looked up from germline, CDR1 is MNHEY and CDR2 is SVGAGI. The CDR3 is made up of 16 amino acids. Between the trimmed V and J ends, which lost 2 bases and 4 bases, there was a span of 18 bases. These data are taken from a study of T cells in Graves' hyperthyroidism and ophthalmopathy. Turning to the study itself: Blood was drawn when the patient was first diagnosed and still untreated.

Ophthalmopathy patients showed a Clinical Activity Score of at least 3, NOSPECS grade of at least 4 and duration under 3 months. RNA transcripts were the template for amplifying TCR beta CDR3 regions. The primer set for the first-round RT-PCR of the TCR CDR3 was HTBI. TCRdb passed the multiplex PCR reads through MiXCR, listing each CDR3 protein once. The sample records around 390,000 distinct CDR3 sequences, 14% being singletons. Overall study findings and caveats: Most thyroid clonotypes with frequency above 0.001 were detected in blood.

Sequenced: blood. The chain uses TRBV6-5 and TRBJ2-7; D is unresolved. The sequence came from a woman aged 25 to 39 with Graves' ophthalmopathy. For the CDR3, the DNA is TGTGCCAGCAGTTACGCCCGACAAGGTAGACCTTACGAGCAGTACTTC. Translating gives CASSYARQGRPYEQYF.